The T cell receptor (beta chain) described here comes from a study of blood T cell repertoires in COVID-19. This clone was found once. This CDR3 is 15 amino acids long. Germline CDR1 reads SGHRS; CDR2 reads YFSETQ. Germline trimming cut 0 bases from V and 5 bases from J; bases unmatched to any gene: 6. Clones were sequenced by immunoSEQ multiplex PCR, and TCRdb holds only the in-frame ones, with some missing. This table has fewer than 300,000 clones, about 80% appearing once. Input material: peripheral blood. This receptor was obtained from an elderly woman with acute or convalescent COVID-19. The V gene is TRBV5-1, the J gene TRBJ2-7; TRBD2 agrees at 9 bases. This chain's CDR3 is CASSLVASGANEQYF. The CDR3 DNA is TGCGCCAGCAGCTTGGTGGCTAGCGGGGCCAACGAGCAGTACTTC.